The clone carrying this T cell receptor (beta chain) was observed a few times. Other DNA sequences in this specimen translate into the identical CDR3. This specimen belongs to a study of metastatic and nonmetastatic thyroid tumors. Every patient was untreated before thyroid surgery. TCRdb reprocessed the PCR reads using MiXCR. The sample has 26,000 or so clones; about 3.9% are singletons. The CDR3 spans 14 residues. V lost 6 bases to trimming and J lost 13 bases, with 19 bases between them. The V gene is TRBV12-3 or TRBV12-4, the J gene TRBJ1-6, with a weak D call TRBD1 (6 bases). The source is a male donor with papillary thyroid cancer or a benign thyroid nodule (not recorded which). Some clones in this sample may be carry-over from other donors' samples. The sample comprised blood. In nucleotides, the CDR3 is TGTGCCAGCAGCCTCCGTCAGGGGCCGGGTCCCCTCCACTTT. Translating it yields CASSLRQGPGPLHF.